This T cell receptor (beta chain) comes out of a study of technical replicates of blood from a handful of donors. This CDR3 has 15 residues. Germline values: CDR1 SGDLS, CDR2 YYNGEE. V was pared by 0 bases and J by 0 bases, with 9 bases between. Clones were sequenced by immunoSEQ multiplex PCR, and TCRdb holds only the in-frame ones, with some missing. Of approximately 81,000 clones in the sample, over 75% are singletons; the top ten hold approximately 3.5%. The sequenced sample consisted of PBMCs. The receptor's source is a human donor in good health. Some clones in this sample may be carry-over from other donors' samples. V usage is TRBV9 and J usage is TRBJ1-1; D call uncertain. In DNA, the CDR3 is TGTGCCAGCAGCGTAGCCCCTACCCTGAACACTGAAGCTTTCTTT. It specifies CASSVAPTLNTEAFF.